These 26 T cell receptor beta chains share one sample of origin, sequenced in a study of T cell responses to AZD1222 COVID-19 vaccine. Some clones are missing from TCRdb's copy, which holds only in-frame ones; the method was immunoSEQ multiplex PCR. In the table there are 95,000 to 130,000 clones, 90% to 95% of which are singletons. The sequencing here drew on peripheral blood, taken on day 0 of AZD1222 vaccination. The receptor source for this set is an adult in good health.

V gene TRBV7-3 combines with J gene TRBJ2-1, with D unresolved. The V end lost 1 base, the J end lost 15 bases, and 13 bases lay between the germline ends. Germline CDR1 and CDR2: SGHTA and FQGTGA. The CDR3 totals 12 residues. Here the CDR3 reads CASSLSGSMVFF. The CDR3 bases are TGTGCCAGCAGCTTAAGTGGTAGTATGGTGTTCTTC.

The chain joins TRBV27 to TRBJ2-1; D is uncertain. Germline CDR1 is MNHEY and CDR2 is SMNVEV (reference sequence). V was shortened by 0 bases and J by 3 bases, with 12 bases between the two germline ends. The CDR3 covers 16 residues. CDR3 DNA: TGTGCCAGCAGTTTATCTTTCGGCGGTATCTACAATGAGCAGTTCTTC. Protein sequence: CASSLSFGGIYNEQFF.

This rearrangement joins TRBV15 to TRBJ1-3; D uncertain. Germline assignment: CDR1 LNHNV and CDR2 YYDKDF (reference sequence). The CDR3 loop spans 13 amino acids. Trimming took 1 base from V and 5 from J, leaving 6 bases between them. The DNA of the CDR3 is TGTGCCACCAGCAGAGCAGGACGAAACACCATATATTTT. Its translation is CATSRAGRNTIYF.

V gene TRBV29-1 combines with J gene TRBJ1-1, with D tentatively TRBD1 (5 bases). The germline CDR1 and CDR2 sequences are SQVTM and ANQGSEA. Trimming shortened V by 4 bases and J by 0 bases, and 9 bases separated the two germline ends. The CDR3 is 13 residues long. In nucleotides, the CDR3 is TGCAGCGTTGGGAGACAGTTGAACACTGAAGCTTTCTTT. Translation: CSVGRQLNTEAFF.

Comment on this clone: Other DNA sequences in this sample translate to the same CDR3. This chain uses TRBV11-2 with TRBJ1-2; D is unresolved. This CDR3 is built from 13 residues. Per the germline V gene, CDR1 is SGHAT and CDR2 is FQNNGV. The V gene lost 1 base and the J gene lost 3 bases, with 6 bases spanning the gap. The DNA for the CDR3 is TGTGCCAGCAGCTTAGGGGGAGACTATGGCTACACCTTC. It yields the protein CASSLGGDYGYTF.

This sequence joins TRBV28 and TRBJ1-2; D is uncertain. Per germline, CDR1 MDHEN and CDR2 SYDVKM. V was shortened by 10 bases and J by 5 bases, with 8 bases between the two germline ends. CDR3 length: 10 amino acids. This CDR3 reads CATSGYGYTF. The CDR3 coding sequence is TGTGCCACCTCTGGGTATGGCTACACCTTC.

The chain uses TRBV29-1 and TRBJ1-1, with a tentative D call TRBD1 (6 bases). The CDR3 sequence is 13 residues long. Trimming shortened V by 7 bases and J by 0 bases, and 12 bases separated the two germline ends. Per germline, CDR1 SQVTM and CDR2 ANQGSEA. This CDR3 is CSAQGQLNTEAFF. The CDR3 DNA is TGCAGCGCCCAGGGGCAATTGAACACTGAAGCTTTCTTT.

The gene calls are TRBV24-1 and TRBJ1-1; 7 bases match TRBD1. Germline V gene data show CDR1 as KGHDR and CDR2 as SFDVKD. With V trimmed by 4 bases and J by 2 bases, 9 bases remained unmatched. This CDR3 is 16 amino acids long. The CDR3 region is CATSDSGGQSNTEAFF. The DNA for the CDR3 is TGTGCCACCAGTGACTCAGGGGGACAGTCCAACACTGAAGCTTTCTTT.

V is TRBV15 and J is TRBJ2-2; D is unresolved. The CDR3 contains 13 residues. Germline CDR1 LNHNV, CDR2 YYDKDF (reference sequence). The V end was cut by 5 bases, the J end by 4 bases, with 8 bases between. DNA of the CDR3: TGTGCCACCAGCGTCGATCCCACCGGGGAGCTGTTTTTT. It is translated as CATSVDPTGELFF.

This chain links TRBV7-6 with TRBJ2-1; the D gene is possibly TRBD2 (5 bases). Germline CDR1 SGHVS, CDR2 FNYEAQ. CDR3 size: 16 residues. V was trimmed by 0 bases and J by 7 bases, leaving 16 bases between them. The CDR3 loop reads CASSLASREGKNEQFF. DNA for the CDR3: TGTGCCAGCAGCTTAGCCAGCCGGGAAGGGAAGAATGAGCAGTTCTTC.

V gene TRBV2 combines with J gene TRBJ1-5, with TRBD1 as a possible D gene (6 bases). The germline V gene encodes CDR1 SNHLY and CDR2 FYNNEI. This CDR3 has 13 residues. V lost 7 bases to trimming and J lost 8 bases, with 15 bases between them. This CDR3 reads CASTRTAMEPQHF. The CDR3 coding sequence is TGTGCCAGCACCCGGACAGCGATGGAGCCCCAGCATTTT.

This rearrangement joins TRBV5-1 to TRBJ2-2; no definite D call. There are 14 residues in the CDR3. In germline, CDR1 is SGHRS, CDR2 YFSETQ. V dropped 7 bases and J dropped 0 bases, with 10 bases sitting between them. The DNA of the CDR3 is TGCGCCAGCCGGACGGATTCGAACACCGGGGAGCTGTTTTTT. Protein sequence: CASRTDSNTGELFF.

This clone came up a few times. The rearrangement links TRBV6-5 to TRBJ1-1; a weak D match, TRBD1 (5 bases). This CDR3 region has 13 residues. Between the trimmed V and J ends, which lost 2 bases and 5 bases, there was a span of 9 bases. From germline, CDR1 is MNHEY and CDR2 SVGAGI. The CDR3 nucleotides are TGTGCCAGCAGTTACGGGGCGAAAACTGAAGCTTTCTTT. Translating it yields CASSYGAKTEAFF.

J is TRBJ1-1 and V is TRBV7-3; D possibly corresponds to TRBD1 (6 bases). V dropped 5 bases and J dropped 0 bases, with 13 bases sitting between them. This CDR3 contains 15 residues. Germline CDR1 and CDR2: SGHTA and FQGTGA. Here the CDR3 reads CASSPGVGLNTEAFF. In nucleotides, the CDR3 is TGTGCCAGCAGCCCAGGGGTCGGATTGAACACTGAAGCTTTCTTT.

The V gene is TRBV30, the J gene TRBJ1-3, with TRBD1 identical over 7 bases. The CDR3 runs 13 residues. The junction had 3 bases not matched to a gene; V was cut back by 0 bases and J by 7 bases. Germline assignment: CDR1 GTSNPN and CDR2 SVGIG (reference sequence). The CDR3 DNA follows: TGTGCCTGGAGTGTACTCAGGGGGAACACCATATATTTT. Protein sequence: CAWSVLRGNTIYF.

The V call is TRBV11-2, the J call TRBJ2-2, with unresolved D. The germline V gene encodes CDR1 SGHAT and CDR2 FQNNGV. This CDR3 is 15 amino acids long. V shed 4 bases and J shed 4 bases, with 13 bases lying between them. CDR3 coding DNA: TGTGCCAGCAGCTCTACTTCAAGAACCACCGGGGAGCTGTTTTTT. It is translated as CASSSTSRTTGELFF.

The chain is built from TRBV28 and TRBJ1-2; perhaps TRBD1 as D (6 bases). The germline V and J ends were trimmed by 4 bases and 4 bases, with 16 bases remaining between them. Germline CDR1 and CDR2: MDHEN and SYDVKM. CDR3 length: 15 residues. The CDR3 nucleotides are TGTGCCAGCAGTTCGACAGGTCAAGGCGGCTATGGCTACACCTTC. It codes for CASSSTGQGGYGYTF.

The CDR3 is CASSQGGGRQYF. The CDR3 region has the DNA TGTGCCAGCAGCCAAGGTGGGGGGAGGCAGTACTTC. This chain joins TRBV3-1 (or the pseudogene TRBV3-2) and TRBJ2-7, with a possible D match to TRBD2 (6 bases). There are 12 residues in the CDR3. The V and J ends lost 1 base and 9 bases respectively, with 10 bases between them. Germline V gives CDR1 LGHDT, CDR2 YNNKEL (reference sequence).

This chain links TRBV5-6 with TRBJ2-5; no clear D gene. Trimming cost V 0 bases and J 5 bases, with 23 bases left between them. Germline CDR1 SGHDT, CDR2 YYEEEE. The CDR3 runs to 18 residues. CDR3: CASSLVYLGPGSRETQYF. CDR3 DNA: TGTGCCAGCAGCTTGGTATATTTGGGCCCGGGTAGCCGGGAGACCCAGTACTTC.

The rearrangement links TRBV6-5 to TRBJ2-6; D remains unclear. This CDR3 has 14 amino acids. Trimming cost V 2 bases and J 4 bases, with 6 bases left between them. Per germline, CDR1 MNHEY and CDR2 SVGAGI. CDR3 loop: CASSYGFGANVLTF. For the CDR3, the DNA is TGTGCCAGCAGTTACGGGTTCGGGGCCAACGTCCTGACTTTC.

The V and J genes are TRBV27 and TRBJ2-4, with D possibly TRBD1 on 6 matching bases. V was clipped by 6 bases and J by 0 bases, with 15 bases between them. CDR1 is MNHEY, CDR2 SMNVEV, per germline (reference sequence). The CDR3 totals 16 residues. The CDR3 spells CASSPWTDLAKNIQYF. The CDR3 region has the DNA TGTGCCAGCAGCCCCTGGACAGATTTAGCCAAAAACATTCAGTACTTC.

The chain combines TRBV11-3 with TRBJ2-7; D is possibly TRBD1 (5 bases). Germline V gene sequence: CDR1 SGHNT, CDR2 YENEEA. The germline V and J ends were trimmed by 1 base and 5 bases, with 12 bases remaining between them. The CDR3 loop spans 14 amino acids. Here the CDR3 DNA reads TGTGCCAGCAGCTTAGTTTCAGGGAACCACGAGCAGTACTTC. Amino acid sequence: CASSLVSGNHEQYF.

The CDR3 protein is CASSLVRLAVGTQYF. In DNA, the CDR3 is TGTGCCAGCAGCTTGGTGAGACTAGCGGTAGGGACCCAGTACTTC. V usage is TRBV5-8 and J usage is TRBJ2-5, with 9 bases fitting TRBD2. Germline V gene sequence: CDR1 SGHTS, CDR2 YDEGEE. The J segment lost 7 bases and the V segment lost 0 bases, leaving 7 bases of the junction unmatched. This CDR3 comprises 15 residues.

This clone was recorded once. The rearrangement joins TRBV18 to TRBJ2-7, with 8 bases aligning to TRBD2. Losses at the gene ends were 2 bases for V and 1 base for J; bases not matched to a gene: 4. The length of the CDR3 is 15 residues. Per the germline V gene, CDR1 is KGHSH and CDR2 is LQKENI. The CDR3 DNA reads as TGTGCCAGCTCACCATTATTAGCGGGATCCTACGAGCAGTACTTC. Amino acid sequence: CASSPLLAGSYEQYF.

The chain has TRBV2 and TRBJ1-1; TRBD1 aligns across 7 bases. After removal of 6 bases from V and 4 bases from J, the junction contained 11 bases not matched to a gene. From germline, CDR1 is SNHLY and CDR2 FYNNEI. This CDR3 region has 15 residues. The CDR3 DNA is TGTGCCAGCAGAGCTGACAGGGTAAGGAGCACTGAAGCTTTCTTT. This translates into CASRADRVRSTEAFF.

The genes are TRBV27 and TRBJ2-1; D is possibly TRBD1 (6 bases). V was cut by 6 bases and J by 9 bases, with 12 bases left in between. The germline CDR1 and CDR2 sequences are MNHEY and SMNVEV (reference sequence). The CDR3 covers 12 residues. In DNA, the CDR3 is TGTGCCAGCAGACAGGGAAGAGGTGAGCAGTTCTTC. It translates to CASRQGRGEQFF.